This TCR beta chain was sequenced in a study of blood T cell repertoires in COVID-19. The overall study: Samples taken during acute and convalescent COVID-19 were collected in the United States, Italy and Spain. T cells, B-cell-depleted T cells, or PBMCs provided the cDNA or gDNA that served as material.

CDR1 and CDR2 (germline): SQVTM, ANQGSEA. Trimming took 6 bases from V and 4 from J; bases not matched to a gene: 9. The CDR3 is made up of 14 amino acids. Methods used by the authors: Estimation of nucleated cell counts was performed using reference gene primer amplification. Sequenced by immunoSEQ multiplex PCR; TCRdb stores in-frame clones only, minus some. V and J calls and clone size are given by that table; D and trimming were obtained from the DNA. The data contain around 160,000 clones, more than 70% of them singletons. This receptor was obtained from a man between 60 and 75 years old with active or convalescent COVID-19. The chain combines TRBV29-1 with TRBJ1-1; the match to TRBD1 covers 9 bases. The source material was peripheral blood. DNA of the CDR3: TGCAGCGTGGGAGGGACAGGGAGATCCACTGAAGCTTTCTTT. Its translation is CSVGGTGRSTEAFF.